This is a list of T cell receptor beta chains from one sample in a study of blood T cells in healthy people across ages. TCRdb analysed the 5' RACE reads with MiXCR anew, one entry per CDR3 protein. The sample holds 800,000 to 950,000 distinct CDR3 sequences; 25% to 30% are singletons and the top ten take roughly 10%. The sample was also reused in another study, on T cells of mothers and their children.

What was sequenced was blood. The receptors derive from a woman between 40 and 55 years old in good health. Each CDR3 is given with its conserved first and last residue. Fields, in order: D gene, clone size, V gene, J gene, CDR3 DNA, CDR3 protein. The D gene is left open where the match is weak. Clone size, where shown, is once, few, many, or a class for clones that have expanded.

TRBD1	few	TRBV20-1	TRBJ1-2	TGCAGTGCGGACAGGCCCCACGGCTACACCTTC	CSADRPHGYTF
NA	once	TRBV27	TRBJ1-1	NA	CASSLETSGGLETQYFGPGTEAFF
NA	NA	TRBV24-1	TRBJ1-1	TGTGCCACCAGTGATGGGGTGATGACTGAAGCTTTCTTT	CATSDGVMTEAFF
NA	few	TRBV28	TRBJ1-4	TGTGCCAGCAGACCGGGGGCTGCAACTAATGAAAAACTGTTTTTT	CASRPGAATNEKLFF
NA	NA	TRBV18	TRBJ2-1	TGTGCCAGCTCACTTTCTGAGGAGACCCAGTTCTTC	CASSLSEETQFF
TRBD1	few	TRBV12-3/TRBV12-4	TRBJ2-3	TGTGCCAGCAGTTCGGGACAGGGTTCTGATACGCAGTATTTT	CASSSGQGSDTQYF
NA	few	TRBV6-6	TRBJ2-7	TGTGCCAGCAGTTACGCCGACTTCCTCTCCTACGAGCAGTACTTC	CASSYADFLSYEQYF
NA	few	TRBV18	TRBJ2-7	TGTGCCAGCTCACCAAAACAGAGCTCCTACGAGCAGTACTTC	CASSPKQSSYEQYF
NA	NA	TRBV5-6	TRBJ2-7	TGTGCCAGCAGCGGCCCGGGCCGCGCCCCCTACGAGCAGTACTTC	CASSGPGRAPYEQYF
TRBD2	NA	TRBV7-3	TRBJ2-5	TGTGCCAGCAGCCCTTTAGCGGGGGCCCTAGAGACCCAGTACTTC	CASSPLAGALETQYF
NA	many	TRBV9	TRBJ2-1	TGTGCCAGCAGCGTAGATGGGGATCTCTCCTACAATGAGCAGTTCTTC	CASSVDGDLSYNEQFF
TRBD2	few	TRBV9	TRBJ2-1	TGTGCCAGCCAAGGTAGCGGGGGTGCGGGTGAGCAGTTCTTC	CASQGSGGAGEQFF
NA	many	TRBV5-1	TRBJ2-7	TGCGCCAGCAGCTTGGAAATACTAGGAGGCTCCGAGCAGTACTTC	CASSLEILGGSEQYF
NA	NA	TRBV29-1	TRBJ2-3	TGCAGCGGATTGACAGGGACTTTTTTAGCAGATACGCAGTATTTT	CSGLTGTFLADTQYF
NA	many	TRBV24-1	TRBJ2-1	TGTGCCACCAGTGATCTCCCTCCCACGGTGTCCTACAATGAGCAGTTCTTC	CATSDLPPTVSYNEQFF
NA	NA	TRBV18	TRBJ2-5	TGTGCCAGCTCCCACAGGTCGCAAGAGACCCAGTACTTC	CASSHRSQETQYF
TRBD1	NA	TRBV28	TRBJ2-7	TGTGCCATCAGTACGTTAGCCCGGGACAGGGGGCTCTCCTACGAGCAGTATTTC	CAISTLARDRGLSYEQYF
NA	once	TRBV12-3/TRBV12-4	TRBJ2-3	TGTGCCAGCAGTGCTCTCCCGTTAACAGATGTGCAGTATTTT	CASSALPLTDVQYF
TRBD1	NA	TRBV29-1	TRBJ1-1	TGCAGCGTGCGTACAGGGGCGACGAACACTGAAGCTTTCTTT	CSVRTGATNTEAFF
NA	NA	TRBV2	TRBJ1-4	TGTGCCATCAGAGGCAGGCAGAATGAAAAACTGTTTTTT	CAIRGRQNEKLFF
TRBD1	many	TRBV20-1	TRBJ1-5	TGCAGTGCTTCTTCCTACCGTACTCCGGGACAGGGAAATCAGCCCCAGCATTTT	CSASSYRTPGQGNQPQHF
TRBD2	NA	TRBV28	TRBJ2-1	TGTGCCAGCCCCCCCCGCGGCGGGAGCTCCTACAATGAGCAGTTCTTC	CASPPRGGSSYNEQFF
TRBD1	NA	TRBV29-1	TRBJ1-4	TGCAGCGTTGAGATTAGGGCAGGGGGCGATGAAAAACGGTTTTTT	CSVEIRAGGDEKRFF
TRBD1	few	TRBV10-3	TRBJ2-7	TGTGCCTGGGGGACAGGCGGCCGGGAGCAGTACTTC	CAWGTGGREQYF
NA	NA	TRBV24-1	TRBJ2-2	TGTGCCACCCGGACAGAGGGGGACACCGGGGAGCTGTTTTTT	CATRTEGDTGELFF
NA	NA	TRBV6-5	TRBJ1-3	TGTGCCAGCAGCACCGGGGACACCATATATTTT	CASSTGDTIYF
NA	many	TRBV12-3/TRBV12-4	TRBJ1-2	TGTGCCAGCAGTTTGCTCAGGGGAGGCTATGGCTACACCTTC	CASSLLRGGYGYTF
NA	NA	TRBV20-1	TRBJ2-2	TGCAGTGCTAGTAGCCCGAACACCGGGGGGCTGTTTTTT	CSASSPNTGGLFF
TRBD2	many	TRBV15	TRBJ2-1	TGTGCCACCAGCAGAGAGCCCCTAGCGGGGGGGCTTGAGCAGTTCTTC	CATSREPLAGGLEQFF
TRBD1	many	TRBV28	TRBJ2-3	TGTGCCAGCTCTGACCCCGGGACAGGGGTTCCAGATACGCAGTATTTT	CASSDPGTGVPDTQYF
TRBD1	NA	TRBV18	TRBJ1-2	TGTGCCAGCTCACCTGCAACCACAGGGGGTGACACCTTC	CASSPATTGGDTF
NA	few	TRBV7-2	TRBJ1-2	TGTGCCAGCAGCCCCCAGGGATATCCGTCTGGCTACACCTTC	CASSPQGYPSGYTF
TRBD2	many	TRBV27	TRBJ2-7	TGTGCCAGCAGTCCGCAGGCTAGCGGGGCGACCTACGAGCAGTACTTC	CASSPQASGATYEQYF
NA	NA	TRBV5-1	TRBJ1-4	TGCGCCAGCTCGACGGACAATAATGAAAAACTGTTTTTT	CASSTDNNEKLFF
NA	NA	TRBV7-9	TRBJ2-1	TGTGCCAGCAGCCGAGGCGGGGTGAATGAGCTGTTCTTC	CASSRGGVNELFF
NA	NA	TRBV5-1	TRBJ1-2	TGCGCCAGCAGCTTGGACTTACAGGCTGGCTACACCTTC	CASSLDLQAGYTF
TRBD2	few	TRBV28	TRBJ2-7	TGTGCCAGCAGAGGATGGACTAGCGGGGGGGAAACCTACGAGCAGTACTTC	CASRGWTSGGETYEQYF
NA	many	TRBV20-1	TRBJ2-7	TGCAGTGCTAGCGGCCACTACGAGCAGTACTTC	CSASGHYEQYF
NA	NA	TRBV3-1	TRBJ2-5	TGTGCCAGCAGCCAAGGGCGGCGGGGCTTCCAAGAGACCCAGTACTTC	CASSQGRRGFQETQYF
TRBD2	NA	TRBV28	TRBJ2-4	TGTGCCAGCAGTTCCCTAGCGGGGGCCTACAATGAGCAGTACTTC	CASSSLAGAYNEQYF
NA	few	TRBV7-2	TRBJ2-5	TGTGCCAGCAGCTTCTCTAGAGCCCAGTACTTC	CASSFSRAQYF
NA	NA	TRBV7-2	TRBJ1-2	TGTGCCAGCAGCTTGGCCGGTTCTTCGTATGGCTACACCTTC	CASSLAGSSYGYTF
NA	few	TRBV20-1	TRBJ1-2	TGCAGTGCTAGATCGGGGGGCTACACCTTC	CSARSGGYTF
NA	many	TRBV25-1	TRBJ2-1	TGTGCCAGCAGCCGGGTTGGCTTCTATGAGCAGTTCTTC	CASSRVGFYEQFF
TRBD2	NA	TRBV3-1	TRBJ2-1	TGTGCCAGCAGCCAAGATCTCCGGCTAGCGGGTTCCTACAATGGGCAGTTCTTC	CASSQDLRLAGSYNGQFF
TRBD1	NA	TRBV29-1	TRBJ2-7	TGCAGCGTTGAAATCCCCGGGACAGCCTCCTACGAGCAGTACTTC	CSVEIPGTASYEQYF
TRBD1	NA	TRBV6-1	TRBJ2-5	TGTGCCAGCAGTGAAGGGTTGACAGGGACGGGGGAGACCCAGTACTTC	CASSEGLTGTGETQYF
TRBD1	NA	TRBV20-1	TRBJ2-3	TGCAGTGCTTCCGGGACAGGGAGCACAGATACGCAGTATTTT	CSASGTGSTDTQYF
NA	NA	TRBV2	TRBJ2-1	TGTGCCAGCAGGGATGGGGGTTCAGAGACCCAGTTCTTC	CASRDGGSETQFF
NA	NA	TRBV2	TRBJ2-5	TGTGCCAGCAGTGAAAAAAACCTGGGGCAAGAGACCCAGTACTTC	CASSEKNLGQETQYF
NA	few	TRBV3-1	TRBJ2-7	TGTGCCAGCAGCCAAGAAAACAGCCCCGCCTCCTACGAGCAGTACTTC	CASSQENSPASYEQYF
TRBD1	few	TRBV7-3	TRBJ1-1	TGTGCCAGCAGCGAGACAGGGTCTCATGAAGCTTTCTTT	CASSETGSHEAFF
NA	many	TRBV10-3	TRBJ2-7	TGTGCCATCAGTGAGGACTACGAGCAGTACTTC	CAISEDYEQYF
TRBD1	NA	TRBV29-1	TRBJ2-7	TGCAGCGTTGTGCTGGGACAGGGGTCGCACGAGCAGTACTTC	CSVVLGQGSHEQYF
NA	NA	TRBV28	TRBJ1-5	TGTGCCAGCAGCCGCCGGGCCACAGCCCTTAGTCAGCCCCAGCATTTT	CASSRRATALSQPQHF